Shown below are 5 T cell receptor beta chains from a single sample sequenced in a study of T cell responses to AZD1222 COVID-19 vaccine. Here immunoSEQ multiplex PCR was the method, and the copy in TCRdb shows in-frame clones only, minus some. Seen here are more than 100,000 clones, 93% observed once, and the top ten hold approximately 5.1%. Sequencing used peripheral blood, obtained 28 days after the second AZD1222 dose. The source of these receptors is an adult who received the AZD1222 COVID-19 vaccine.

To note about this clone: Other nucleotide sequences from this sample produce the same CDR3. The chain is built from TRBV27 and TRBJ1-6; D unclear. In germline, CDR1 is MNHEY, CDR2 SMNVEV (reference sequence). V dropped 9 bases and J dropped 4 bases, with 13 bases sitting between them. The CDR3 covers 14 residues. The CDR3 protein is CASRREAYNSPLHF. The DNA of the CDR3 is TGTGCCAGTAGGCGAGAAGCATATAATTCACCCCTCCACTTT.

Here the CDR3 DNA reads TGTGCCAGCAGAATTGGGACAGGAAACACTGAAGCTTTCTTT. This gives the protein CASRIGTGNTEAFF. The rearrangement uses TRBV2 and TRBJ1-1, with TRBD1 identical over 8 bases. CDR3 length equals 14 residues. Trimming removed 6 bases from V and 2 bases from J; junction bases left unmatched: 5. Germline CDR1 is SNHLY and CDR2 is FYNNEI.

V is TRBV27 and J is TRBJ2-7; 8 positions match TRBD2. The CDR3 is 14 residues long. CDR1 and CDR2 from the germline V gene are MNHEY and SMNVEV (reference sequence). J was trimmed by 4 bases and V by 8 bases; bases with no gene match: 10. In DNA, the CDR3 is TGTGCCAGCTCGCGGGTAGCGGGGCTATACGAGCAGTACTTC. This translates into CASSRVAGLYEQYF.

V and J are TRBV27 and TRBJ2-3; 12 positions match TRBD2. Unmatched junction bases numbered 19, after V lost 6 bases and J lost 6 bases. The CDR3 extends over 19 amino acids. Germline CDR1 and CDR2: MNHEY and SMNVEV (reference sequence). The CDR3 loop reads CASSQGRLAGGNTWDTQYF. The DNA of the CDR3 is TGTGCCAGCAGCCAGGGTCGGCTAGCGGGAGGGAACACTTGGGATACGCAGTATTTT.

The chain has TRBV7-9 and TRBJ2-1; D is tentatively TRBD1 or TRBD2 (5 bases each). The CDR3 runs to 10 residues. The V end was cut by 6 bases, the J end by 8 bases, with 5 bases between. CDR1 and CDR2 from the germline V gene are SEHNR and FQNEAQ (reference sequence). DNA for the CDR3: TGTGCCAGCAGGGGGGATGAGCAGTTCTTC. It is translated as CASRGDEQFF.